A selection of T cell receptor beta chains follows, all from one sample in a study of siplizumab effects on memory and regulatory T cells. Measured with immunoSEQ multiplex PCR; TCRdb has only the in-frame clones, and not every one. The sample shows approximately 94,000 clones, 96% of them seen only once. Input material: naive CD4+ T cells sorted from blood. The origin of the receptors is a human donor in good health. Both conserved end residues are part of each CDR3. A D gene is named only where the DNA matches it firmly. The size of a clone is reported for some rows only, either as once, few or many, or as a class for expanded clones.

CDR3 length	J gene	V gene	D gene	clone size	CDR3 protein	CDR3 DNA
17	TRBJ2-3	TRBV11-2	TRBD2	-	CASSTQGGGLAHLVQYF	TGTGCCAGCAGCACCCAGGGGGGGGGACTAGCCCACCTTGTGCAGTATTTT
15	TRBJ2-3	TRBV7-3	TRBD1	-	CASSLTGQGTDTQYF	TGTGCCAGCAGCTTAACGGGACAGGGCACAGATACGCAGTATTTT
19	TRBJ2-2	TRBV7-2	-	-	CASSLASGTRNANTGELFF	TGTGCCAGCAGCTTAGCTTCCGGGACACGCAATGCGAACACCGGGGAGCTGTTTTTT
15	TRBJ1-3	TRBV9	TRBD1	-	CASSAGTGPGNTIYF	TGTGCCAGCAGCGCTGGGACAGGCCCTGGAAACACCATATATTTT
12	TRBJ2-1	TRBV9	-	-	CASSPSSGEQFF	TGTGCCAGCAGCCCGAGTAGTGGTGAGCAGTTCTTC
16	TRBJ1-5	TRBV5-1	-	-	CASSSSRRPSNQPQHF	TGCGCCAGCAGCTCTAGTAGGAGACCTAGCAATCAGCCCCAGCATTTT
15	TRBJ2-7	TRBV7-2	TRBD1	-	CASSTGQGETYEQYF	TGTGCCAGCAGCACGGGACAGGGGGAGACCTACGAGCAGTACTTC
14	TRBJ1-1	TRBV2	-	-	CASSEVGGGKEAFF	TGTGCCAGCAGTGAAGTAGGGGGTGGAAAGGAAGCTTTCTTT
12	TRBJ2-3	TRBV7-2	-	-	CASSLLVDTQYF	TGTGCCAGCAGCTTATTGGTAGATACGCAGTATTTT
15	TRBJ2-5	TRBV7-9	TRBD2	-	CASSFRLARQETQYF	TGTGCCAGCAGCTTTCGACTAGCGCGGCAAGAGACCCAGTACTTC
13	TRBJ1-1	TRBV4-2	TRBD1	-	CASSQEKGAEAFF	TGTGCCAGCAGCCAAGAGAAGGGGGCAGAAGCTTTCTTT
15	TRBJ2-7	TRBV7-9	TRBD1	-	CASSPGQKISYEQYF	TGTGCCAGCAGTCCGGGACAGAAAATCTCCTACGAGCAGTACTTC
15	TRBJ1-2	TRBV19	-	-	CASSIGEGRLYGYTF	TGTGCCAGTAGTATAGGAGAGGGACGTCTCTATGGCTACACCTTC
14	TRBJ1-1	TRBV18	TRBD1	-	CASSDRGGGTEAFF	TGTGCCAGCTCAGACAGGGGAGGAGGTACTGAAGCTTTCTTT
14	TRBJ2-5	TRBV5-1	-	once	CASSLPGGRETQYF	TGCGCCAGCAGCTTGCCCGGGGGTAGAGAGACCCAGTACTTC
14	TRBJ2-5	TRBV5-6	-	-	CASSLDGREETQYF	TGTGCCAGCAGCTTGGATGGTAGGGAAGAGACCCAGTACTTC
15	TRBJ2-1	TRBV6-1	-	-	CASGGRGVSYNEQFF	TGTGCCAGCGGGGGAAGGGGCGTCTCCTACAATGAGCAGTTCTTC
14	TRBJ2-7	TRBV5-1	-	-	CASSLGPGSHEQYF	TGCGCCAGCAGCTTGGGTCCAGGCTCCCACGAGCAGTACTTC
14	TRBJ2-4	TRBV10-1	-	few	CASSESPGRHIQYF	TGCGCCAGCAGTGAGTCCCCAGGGAGGCACATTCAGTACTTC
13	TRBJ2-5	TRBV6-5	-	-	CASRIQGKETQYF	TGTGCCAGCAGGATCCAGGGAAAAGAGACCCAGTACTTC
13	TRBJ1-2	TRBV25-1	-	-	CASSEEGNYGYTF	TGTGCCAGCAGTGAGGAGGGGAACTATGGCTACACCTTC
15	TRBJ2-3	TRBV6-1	TRBD2	-	CASGVWRGGPDTQYF	TGTGCCAGCGGGGTCTGGCGGGGGGGTCCAGATACGCAGTATTTT
16	TRBJ2-2	TRBV10-3	-	once	CAITSSRGRSTGELFF	TGTGCCATCACCTCCTCTAGGGGTAGAAGCACCGGGGAGCTGTTTTTT
16	TRBJ2-1	TRBV19	TRBD2	-	CATTSGTLSSYNEQFF	TGTGCCACGACTAGCGGGACCCTTAGCTCCTACAATGAGCAGTTCTTC
12	TRBJ1-2	TRBV2	-	-	CASSEAGHGYTF	TGTGCCAGCAGTGAGGCAGGCCATGGCTACACCTTC
15	TRBJ1-6	TRBV29-1	-	-	CSVNINTGRNSPLHF	TGCAGCGTCAACATAAACACGGGCCGAAATTCACCCCTCCACTTT
15	TRBJ2-7	TRBV18	TRBD2	-	CASSSGGGYSYEQYF	TGTGCCAGCTCGTCGGGGGGAGGCTACTCCTACGAGCAGTACTTC
14	TRBJ2-3	TRBV10-3	TRBD1	-	CATLQGAVADTQYF	TGTGCCACACTACAGGGGGCGGTGGCAGATACGCAGTATTTT
15	TRBJ1-2	TRBV28	TRBD1	-	CASSVRQGRPWGYTF	TGTGCCAGCAGTGTAAGACAGGGGCGACCTTGGGGCTACACCTTC
15	TRBJ2-2	TRBV5-8	-	-	CASSSIRGGTGELFF	TGTGCCAGCAGCTCTATACGGGGTGGCACCGGGGAGCTGTTTTTT
17	TRBJ2-7	TRBV27	TRBD2	-	CASSFTRAVNGGYEQYF	TGTGCCAGCAGTTTTACCCGGGCGGTGAACGGGGGGTACGAGCAGTACTTC
14	TRBJ2-7	TRBV6-6	TRBD1	-	CASRSPGQVNEQYF	TGTGCCAGCAGGTCCCCGGGACAGGTTAACGAGCAGTACTTC
16	TRBJ2-1	TRBV4-2	TRBD1	-	CASSQDKRQGSYEQFF	TGTGCCAGCAGCCAAGATAAGAGACAGGGCTCCTATGAGCAGTTCTTC
14	TRBJ2-5	TRBV7-9	-	-	CASSSGAGQETQYF	TGTGCCAGCAGCTCAGGGGCAGGGCAAGAGACCCAGTACTTC
17	TRBJ2-2	TRBV9	TRBD1	-	CASSVGWGQANTGELFF	TGTGCCAGCAGCGTAGGCTGGGGACAGGCGAACACCGGGGAGCTGTTTTTT
13	TRBJ1-2	TRBV5-6	TRBD1	-	CASRRQGAHGYTF	TGTGCCAGCAGAAGACAGGGGGCCCATGGCTACACCTTC
13	TRBJ1-2	TRBV19	TRBD1	-	CASSLQGVGGYTF	TGTGCCAGTAGTTTACAGGGGGTCGGGGGCTACACCTTC
14	TRBJ1-1	TRBV5-4	-	few	CASSFYSPITEAFF	TGTGCCAGCAGCTTTTACAGTCCCATCACTGAAGCTTTCTTT
16	TRBJ1-6	TRBV21-1	-	-	CASSNQGPGLNSPLHF	TGTGCCAGCAGCAATCAAGGGCCAGGTTTGAATTCACCCCTCCACTTT
14	TRBJ1-5	TRBV5-6	-	once	CASSPGPVNQPQHF	TGTGCCAGCAGCCCCGGACCGGTGAATCAGCCCCAGCATTTT
13	TRBJ2-5	TRBV7-9	-	-	CASSSRSRETQYF	TGTGCCAGCAGCTCCCGTTCGAGGGAGACCCAGTACTTC
15	TRBJ2-1	TRBV12-5	TRBD2	-	CASGLRLAGVNEQFF	TGTGCTAGTGGTTTGAGACTAGCGGGGGTCAATGAGCAGTTCTTC
12	TRBJ1-1	TRBV19	-	-	CASSIVDTEAFF	TGTGCCAGTAGTATAGTAGATACTGAAGCTTTCTTT
12	TRBJ1-2	TRBV11-2	-	-	CAVETRDNGYTF	TGTGCCGTCGAGACCCGGGATAATGGCTACACCTTC
12	TRBJ1-2	TRBV7-6	-	-	CASSTWTDGYTF	TGTGCCAGCAGCACATGGACAGATGGCTACACCTTC
14	TRBJ2-7	TRBV6-5	TRBD1	once	CASSRDRVPYEQYF	TGTGCCAGCAGCCGGGACAGGGTTCCCTACGAGCAGTACTTC
15	TRBJ1-4	TRBV5-5	-	-	CASSLYGGGNEKLFF	TGTGCCAGCAGCTTGTATGGTGGGGGGAATGAAAAACTGTTTTTT
15	TRBJ2-3	TRBV5-1	-	-	CASSLTAGSTDTQYF	TGCGCCAGCAGCTTAACGGCAGGGAGCACAGATACGCAGTATTTT
15	TRBJ2-2	TRBV7-3	-	-	CASSLLTGNTGELFF	TGTGCCAGCAGCTTATTAACAGGGAACACCGGGGAGCTGTTTTTT
16	TRBJ2-1	TRBV4-1	TRBD2	-	CASSQTAGGPYNEQFF	TGCGCCAGCAGCCAAACCGCGGGGGGCCCCTACAATGAGCAGTTCTTC
14	TRBJ2-5	TRBV5-6	-	once	CASSFKATQETQYF	TGTGCCAGCAGCTTTAAGGCGACTCAAGAGACCCAGTACTTC
15	TRBJ2-1	TRBV9	-	-	CASSISAGSYNEQFF	TGTGCCAGCAGCATCAGCGCGGGGTCCTACAATGAGCAGTTCTTC
14	TRBJ1-1	TRBV7-2	-	-	CASSLEVFRGFAFF	TGTGCCAGCAGCTTAGAGGTTTTTCGGGGGTTCGCTTTCTTT
14	TRBJ1-2	TRBV9	-	-	CASSVGGGDYGYTF	TGTGCCAGCAGCGTGGGGGGAGGTGACTATGGCTACACCTTC
13	TRBJ2-1	TRBV5-4	-	-	CASSGGLGNEQFF	TGTGCCAGCAGCGGGGGACTCGGGAATGAGCAGTTCTTC
18	TRBJ1-5	TRBV19	-	once	CASSSQDAGSYSNQPQHF	TGTGCCAGTAGTTCTCAGGACGCGGGGTCCTATAGCAATCAGCCCCAGCATTTT
15	TRBJ1-5	TRBV6-1	-	once	CASSDRDGAVIPQHF	TGTGCCAGCAGTGACCGGGACGGTGCGGTAATCCCCCAGCATTTT
16	TRBJ2-7	TRBV4-1	-	-	CASSRYPGQATYEQYF	TGCGCCAGCAGCCGCTACCCGGGACAAGCCACCTACGAGCAGTACTTC